The clone carrying this TCR beta chain was detected only once. Its specificity is not known. These data belong to a study of cytomegalovirus exposure and HLA in healthy donors. Study in general: About 80 million unique TCRs, all from HLA-typed donors, were included in an early release of the data. Study-level points and caveats: Compared with the roughly 700-donor mean, an Asian-associated ancestry cluster reportedly had fewer N-insertions, according to a later analysis. CMV serostatus was the sole immune exposure data available.

Germline CDR1 is SGHTA and CDR2 is FQGNSA. The CDR3 is made up of 16 amino acids. Between the trimmed V and J ends, which lost 5 bases and 0 bases, there was a span of 14 bases. The PCR had 60 Vbeta and 13 Jbeta primers. This table comes from immunoSEQ multiplex PCR, and its TCRdb copy is limited to in-frame clones, with some not included. Of some 200,000 clones in the sample, approximately 82% were seen once. The specimen sequenced was PBMCs. The rearrangement links TRBV7-2 to TRBJ1-3; D is undetermined. This clonotype was sampled from a woman under 40 in good health and CMV-seronegative. In DNA, the CDR3 is TGTGCCAGCAGCATCTCTCGCGCCTTCTCTGGAAACACCATATATTTT. It encodes CASSISRAFSGNTIYF.